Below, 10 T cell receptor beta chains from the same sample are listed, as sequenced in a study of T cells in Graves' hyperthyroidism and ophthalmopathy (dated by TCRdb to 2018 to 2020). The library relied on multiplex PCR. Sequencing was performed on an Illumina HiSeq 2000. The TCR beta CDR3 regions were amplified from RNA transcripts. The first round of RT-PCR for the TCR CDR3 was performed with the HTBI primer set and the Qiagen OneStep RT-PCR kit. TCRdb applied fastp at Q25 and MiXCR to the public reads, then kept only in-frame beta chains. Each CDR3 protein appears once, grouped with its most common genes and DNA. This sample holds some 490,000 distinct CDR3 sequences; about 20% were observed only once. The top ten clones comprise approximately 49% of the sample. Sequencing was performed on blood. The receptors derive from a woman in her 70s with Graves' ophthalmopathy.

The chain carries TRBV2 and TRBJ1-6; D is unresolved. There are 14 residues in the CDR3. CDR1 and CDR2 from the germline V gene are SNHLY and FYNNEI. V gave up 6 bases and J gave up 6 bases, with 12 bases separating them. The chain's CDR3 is CASRWAWSNSPLHF. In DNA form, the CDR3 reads TGTGCCAGCAGATGGGCGTGGAGTAATTCACCCCTCCACTTT.

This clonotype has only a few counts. The CDR3 sequence: CASSFGTVLANEQFF. DNA of the CDR3: TGTGCCAGCAGCTTCGGGACAGTACTGGCTAATGAGCAGTTCTTC. The chain employs TRBV7-3 and TRBJ2-1; 7 bases are shared with TRBD1. The CDR3 totals 15 residues. V lost 3 bases and J lost 7; bases outside the gene matches: 9. The germline CDR1 and CDR2 sequences are SGHTA and FQGTGA. The full variable domain, its missing parts supplied by reference TRBV7-3 and TRBJ2-1, is GAGVSQTPSNKVTEKGKYVELRCDPISGHTALYWYRQSLGQGPEFLIYFQGTGAADDSGLPNDRFFAVRPEGSVSTLKIQRTERGDSAVYLCASSFGTVLANEQFFGPGTRLTVL.

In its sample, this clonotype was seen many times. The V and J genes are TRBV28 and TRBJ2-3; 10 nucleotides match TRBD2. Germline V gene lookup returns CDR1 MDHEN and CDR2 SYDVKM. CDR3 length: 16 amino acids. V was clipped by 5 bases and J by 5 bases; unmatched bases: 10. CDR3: CASSQTSGTGVDTQYF. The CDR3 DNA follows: TGTGCCAGCAGTCAAACTAGCGGGACCGGGGTAGATACGCAGTATTTT. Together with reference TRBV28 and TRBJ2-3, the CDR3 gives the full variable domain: DVKVTQSSRYLVKRTGEKVFLECVQDMDHENMFWYRQDPGLGLRLIYFSYDVKMKEKGDIPEGYSVSREKKERFSLILESASTNQTSMYLCASSQTSGTGVDTQYFGPGTRLTVL.

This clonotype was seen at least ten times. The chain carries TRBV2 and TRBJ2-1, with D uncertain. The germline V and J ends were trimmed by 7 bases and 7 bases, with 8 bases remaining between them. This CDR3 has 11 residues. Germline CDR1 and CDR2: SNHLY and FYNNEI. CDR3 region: CASMVWNEQFF. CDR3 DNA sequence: TGTGCCAGCATGGTATGGAATGAGCAGTTCTTC.

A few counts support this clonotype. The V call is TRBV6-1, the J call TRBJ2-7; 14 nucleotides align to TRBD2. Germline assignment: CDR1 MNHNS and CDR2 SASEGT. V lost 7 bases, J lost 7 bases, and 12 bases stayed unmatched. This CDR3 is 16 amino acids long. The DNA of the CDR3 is TGTGCCAGCACCAAATTCCCGGGACTAGCGGGAGTTGAGCAGTACTTC. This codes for CASTKFPGLAGVEQYF.

The CDR3 is CASSTTTRRTYTQYF. Here the CDR3 DNA reads TGTGCCAGCAGTACCACGACTAGAAGGACATATACGCAGTATTTT. The chain couples TRBV12-3 or TRBV12-4 to TRBJ2-3; weak D call: TRBD2 (6 bases). This CDR3 is built from 15 residues. The ends were cut back, 5 bases at V and 7 bases at J, with 19 bases in the middle.

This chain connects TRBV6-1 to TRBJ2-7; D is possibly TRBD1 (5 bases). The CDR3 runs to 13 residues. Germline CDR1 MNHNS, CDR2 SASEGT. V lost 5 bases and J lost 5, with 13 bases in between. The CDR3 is CASSPEGVNEQYF. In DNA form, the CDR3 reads TGTGCCAGCAGTCCCGAAGGGGTCAACGAGCAGTACTTC.

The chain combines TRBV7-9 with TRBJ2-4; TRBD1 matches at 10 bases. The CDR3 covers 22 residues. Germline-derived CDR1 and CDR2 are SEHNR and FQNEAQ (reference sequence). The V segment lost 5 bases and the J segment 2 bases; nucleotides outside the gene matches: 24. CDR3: CASSIRTGGFEVTGVSKNIQYF. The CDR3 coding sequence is TGTGCCAGCAGCATCCGGACAGGGGGGTTTGAGGTTACGGGAGTATCCAAAAACATTCAGTACTTC.

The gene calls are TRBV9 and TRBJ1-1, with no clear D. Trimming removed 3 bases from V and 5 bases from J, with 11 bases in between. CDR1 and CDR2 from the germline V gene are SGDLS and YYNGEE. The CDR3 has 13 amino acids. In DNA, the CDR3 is TGTGCCAGCAGCGGGATATTAGGAACTGAAGCTTTCTTT. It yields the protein CASSGILGTEAFF.

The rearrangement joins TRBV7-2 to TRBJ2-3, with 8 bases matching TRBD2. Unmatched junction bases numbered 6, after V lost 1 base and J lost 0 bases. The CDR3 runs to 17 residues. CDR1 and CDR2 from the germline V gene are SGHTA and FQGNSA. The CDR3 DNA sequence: TGTGCCAGCAGCTTAGTGGCTAGCGGGCTGAGCACAGATACGCAGTATTTT. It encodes CASSLVASGLSTDTQYF.